The subject of this entry is one T cell receptor (beta chain). Antigen: not known. This sample stems from a study of shared clonotypes between healthy human individuals. Study context: The study used three CD4 naive, three CD4 memory, two CD8 naive and one CD8 memory plate per donor.

Findings and limits, study-wide: Sharing across a few donors was seen in approximately 5.2% of naive CD4 clonotypes. Generally, estimated richness proved larger in naive subsets than it did in memory subsets.

The data were produced by immunoSEQ multiplex PCR, yet TCRdb's version contains in-frame clones alone and is incomplete. The data show over a million clones, with 75% seen just once and roughly 1.5% held by the top ten. This TCR derives from a young man in good health. The sample consisted of memory CD4+ T cells sorted from blood. The subset was: CD45RA-negative fraction.

CDR3 region: CASSLAGTSGETQYF. As DNA, the CDR3 is TGTGCCAGCAGCTTAGCCGGGACTAGTGGTGAGACCCAGTACTTC. The chain combines TRBV9 with TRBJ2-5, with 8 bases matching TRBD2. This CDR3 is 15 amino acids long. Germline V gives CDR1 SGDLS, CDR2 YYNGEE. V lost 4 bases to trimming and J lost 5 bases; unmatched junction nucleotides: 10.